This TCR beta chain emerged from a study of spatial heterogeneity in lung cancer. Regarding the study as a whole: Counts of expanded alpha and beta TCRs within tumors tracked the tumor nonsynonymous mutation count.

This clonotype occurred many times. The antigen is unknown. CDR1 DFQATT and CDR2 SNEGSKA come from the germline V gene (reference sequence). Trimming took off 2 bases at V and 2 bases at J, with 15 bases between the two ends. The CDR3 is 15 amino acids. MiXCR, run by TCRdb on the 5' RACE reads, gives a single entry per CDR3 protein. In the table there are some 96,000 distinct CDR3 sequences, around 4.3% of which are singletons. Documented time point: sample taken at primary tumor resection. Sequences were derived from lung tumor tissue, sampled at surgery. The V and J genes are TRBV20-1 and TRBJ1-1; D uncertain. The clonotype originates from a male donor with early-stage non-small cell lung cancer. CDR3 coding DNA: TGCAGTGCTAGACCCCCTTCAGGAGCCAACACTGAAGCTTTCTTT. Protein sequence: CSARPPSGANTEAFF.